What follows describes a single T cell receptor (beta chain). Its specificity is not known. Using a J-beta primer mix together with a sample-barcoded 5' primer, a second PCR was run for 7 to 11 cycles. Each CDR3 protein is one row after TCRdb ran MiXCR on the 5' RACE reads. The table lists over a million distinct CDR3 sequences, 40% to 45% of them singletons. This entry comes from a study of blood T cells in healthy people across ages. Ranging in age from roughly 6 to 90, the donors were healthy Caucasian individuals from Russia. The CDR3 spans 14 residues. Trimming left V 10 bases short and J 8 bases short, with 23 bases between. From germline, CDR1 is MDHEN and CDR2 SYDVKM. Whole-study findings and limits: As age increased, TCR beta diversity per million T cells fell in a roughly linear fashion.

The sample comprised blood. This receptor was identified in a woman younger than 35 in good health. The chain joins TRBV28 to TRBJ1-2, with D possibly TRBD1 on 6 matching bases. This CDR3 reads CAIVPAGAVGGYTF. The CDR3 DNA sequence: TGTGCCATCGTCCCGGCAGGGGCGGTAGGAGGCTACACCTTC.